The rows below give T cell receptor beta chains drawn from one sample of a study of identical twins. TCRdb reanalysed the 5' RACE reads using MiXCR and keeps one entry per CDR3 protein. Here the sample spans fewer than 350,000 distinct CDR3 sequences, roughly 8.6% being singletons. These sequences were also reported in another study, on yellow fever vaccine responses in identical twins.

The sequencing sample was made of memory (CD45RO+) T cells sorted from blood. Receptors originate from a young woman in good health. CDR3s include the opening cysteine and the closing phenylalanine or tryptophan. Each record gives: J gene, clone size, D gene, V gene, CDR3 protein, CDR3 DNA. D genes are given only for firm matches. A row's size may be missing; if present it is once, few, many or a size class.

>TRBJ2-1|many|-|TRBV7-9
CASSRPAGSGINEQFF
TGTGCCAGCAGCCGCCCGGCGGGCAGCGGAATCAATGAGCAGTTCTTC
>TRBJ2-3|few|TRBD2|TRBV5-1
CASSQREWGTDTQYF
TGCGCCAGCAGCCAGCGGGAGTGGGGCACAGATACGCAGTATTTT
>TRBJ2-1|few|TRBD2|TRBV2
CAKGTSGFYNEQFF
TGTGCCAAGGGGACTAGCGGATTCTACAATGAGCAGTTCTTC
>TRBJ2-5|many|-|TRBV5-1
CASRQEGETQYF
TGCGCCAGCAGACAGGAAGGAGAGACCCAGTACTTC
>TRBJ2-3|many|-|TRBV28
CASSPAYLGTDTQYF
TGTGCCAGCAGCCCAGCTTATCTTGGTACAGATACGCAGTATTTT
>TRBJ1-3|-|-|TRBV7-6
CASSLAGATGNTIYF
TGTGCCAGCAGCCTCGCAGGGGCCACTGGAAACACCATATATTTT
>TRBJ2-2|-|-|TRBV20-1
CSARGPNTGELFF
TGCAGTGCTAGAGGCCCGAACACCGGGGAGCTGTTTTTT
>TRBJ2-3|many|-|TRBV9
CASSVSGHFTDTQYF
TGTGCCAGCAGCGTAAGCGGGCACTTCACAGATACGCAGTATTTT
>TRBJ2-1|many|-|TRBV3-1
CASSPRGGYEQFF
TGTGCCAGCAGCCCCAGGGGGGGCTATGAGCAGTTCTTC
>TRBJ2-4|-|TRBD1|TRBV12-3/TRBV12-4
CASRPDRGPGKNIQYF
TGTGCCAGCAGGCCGGACAGGGGGCCCGGCAAAAACATTCAGTACTTC
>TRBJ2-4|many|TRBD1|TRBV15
CATSTSGQGAKNIQYF
TGTGCCACCAGCACGTCGGGACAGGGGGCCAAAAACATTCAGTACTTC
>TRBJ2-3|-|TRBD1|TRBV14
CASSQDRDRGTDTQYF
TGTGCCAGCAGCCAAGATCGGGACAGGGGGACAGATACGCAGTATTTT
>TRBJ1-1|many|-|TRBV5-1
CASSISGLNTEAFF
TGCGCCAGCAGCATAAGTGGATTGAACACTGAAGCTTTCTTT
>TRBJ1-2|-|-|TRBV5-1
CASSPGGGANYGYTF
TGCGCCAGCAGCCCTGGTGGGGGCGCGAACTATGGCTACACCTTC
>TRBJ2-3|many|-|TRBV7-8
CASRPPNVLDTQYF
TGTGCCAGCAGACCCCCCAACGTGTTGGATACGCAGTATTTT
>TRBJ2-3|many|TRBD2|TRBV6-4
CASSASGGASDTQYF
TGTGCCAGCAGTGCAAGCGGGGGGGCTTCAGATACGCAGTATTTT
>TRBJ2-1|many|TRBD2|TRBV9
CASSISFSPGRAGNEQFF
TGTGCCAGCAGCATCTCCTTCTCCCCCGGGAGGGCCGGCAATGAGCAGTTCTTC
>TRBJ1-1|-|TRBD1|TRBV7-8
CASSLGGQRSSNTEAFF
TGTGCCAGCAGCTTAGGGGGACAGCGCTCCTCGAACACTGAAGCTTTCTTT
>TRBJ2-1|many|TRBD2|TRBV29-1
CSVRPGTSGRKWQFF
TGCAGCGTTCGACCCGGGACTAGCGGGAGAAAGTGGCAGTTCTTC
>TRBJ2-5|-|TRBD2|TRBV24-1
CATSEGLAVYQETQYF
TGTGCCACCAGTGAAGGACTAGCGGTGTACCAAGAGACCCAGTACTTC
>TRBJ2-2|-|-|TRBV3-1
CASSQISGNTGELFF
TGTGCCAGCAGCCAAATATCAGGGAACACCGGGGAGCTGTTTTTT
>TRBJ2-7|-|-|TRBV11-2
CASSSMGEQYF
TGTGCCAGCAGCTCAATGGGGGAGCAGTACTTC
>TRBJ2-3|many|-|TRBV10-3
CAISESDLNEGTITDTQYF
TGTGCCATCAGTGAGTCGGATTTGAACGAGGGAACGATCACAGATACGCAGTATTTT
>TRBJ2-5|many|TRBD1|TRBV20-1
CSATGTGSQETQYF
TGCAGTGCTACTGGGACAGGGAGTCAAGAGACCCAGTACTTC
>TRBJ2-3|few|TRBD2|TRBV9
CASSVGASGSGLLSTDTQYF
TGTGCCAGCAGCGTAGGTGCTAGCGGGAGCGGATTATTAAGCACAGATACGCAGTATTTT
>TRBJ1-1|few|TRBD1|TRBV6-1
CASSQDRVNTEAFF
TGTGCCAGCAGTCAGGACAGGGTGAACACTGAAGCTTTCTTT
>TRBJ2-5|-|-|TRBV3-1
CASSPLGNQETQYF
TGTGCCAGCAGCCCACTTGGTAACCAAGAGACCCAGTACTTC
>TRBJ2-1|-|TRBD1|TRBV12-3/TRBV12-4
CASTLRAGQGLNEQFF
TGTGCCAGCACCCTAAGGGCGGGACAGGGCCTCAATGAGCAGTTCTTC
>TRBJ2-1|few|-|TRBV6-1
CASSYRLNEQFF
TGTGCCAGCAGCTACAGGTTAAATGAGCAGTTCTTC
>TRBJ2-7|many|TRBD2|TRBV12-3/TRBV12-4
CASSSLAVLYEQYF
TGTGCCAGCAGTTCACTAGCGGTTCTCTACGAGCAGTACTTC
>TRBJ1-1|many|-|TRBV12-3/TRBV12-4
CASSLGVRGTEAFF
TGTGCCAGCAGTTTAGGGGTGAGGGGGACTGAAGCTTTCTTT
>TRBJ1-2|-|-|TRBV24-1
CATSFTGIGGYTF
TGTGCCACCAGTTTTACAGGGATTGGTGGCTACACCTTC
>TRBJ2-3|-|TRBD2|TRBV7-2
CASSTTSGSTDTQYF
TGTGCCAGCAGCACGACTAGCGGGAGTACAGATACGCAGTATTTT
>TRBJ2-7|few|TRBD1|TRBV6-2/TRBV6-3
CASTRGTGATYEQYF
TGTGCCAGCACCCGAGGGACAGGGGCTACCTACGAGCAGTACTTC
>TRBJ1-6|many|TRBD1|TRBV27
CASTTQGRGSPLHF
TGTGCCAGCACCACACAGGGGCGGGGTTCACCCCTCCACTTT
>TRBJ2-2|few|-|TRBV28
CASGGTGELFF
TGTGCCAGCGGGGGGACCGGGGAGCTGTTTTTT
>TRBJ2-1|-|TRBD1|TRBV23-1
CASSQCRQGHVSYNEQFF
TGCGCCAGCAGTCAATGTCGACAGGGGCATGTTTCCTACAATGAGCAGTTCTTC
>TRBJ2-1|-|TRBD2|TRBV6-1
CASSPRPGLAGGPDEQFF
TGTGCCAGCAGTCCCCGCCCCGGACTAGCGGGAGGGCCTGATGAGCAGTTCTTC
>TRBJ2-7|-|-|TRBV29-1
CSVEVPMGRLWEQYF
TGCAGCGTTGAAGTCCCCATGGGCAGGTTGTGGGAGCAGTACTTC
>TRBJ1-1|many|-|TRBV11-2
CASSSQGGANTEAFF
TGTGCCAGCAGCTCTCAAGGGGGTGCGAACACTGAAGCTTTCTTT
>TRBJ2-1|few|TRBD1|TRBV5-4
CASSGQDSRHEQFF
TGTGCCAGCAGCGGACAGGATAGCCGCCATGAGCAGTTCTTC
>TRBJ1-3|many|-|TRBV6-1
CATKGTTGNTIYF
TGTGCCACCAAGGGTACAACTGGAAACACCATATATTTT
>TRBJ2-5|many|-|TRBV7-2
CASSVGVMYQETQYF
TGTGCCAGCAGCGTAGGGGTGATGTACCAAGAGACCCAGTACTTC
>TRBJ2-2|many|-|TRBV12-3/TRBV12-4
CASTRGQWELFF
TGTGCCAGCACCCGGGGACAATGGGAGCTGTTTTTT
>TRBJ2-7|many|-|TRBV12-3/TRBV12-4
CASSRIYEQYF
TGTGCCAGCAGTAGAATCTACGAGCAGTACTTC
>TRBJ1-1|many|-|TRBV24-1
CSSRDYTEAFF
TGTTCAAGCCGGGACTACACTGAAGCTTTCTTT
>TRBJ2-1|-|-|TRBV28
CASRVGLHHNEQFF
TGTGCCAGCAGGGTAGGACTGCATCACAATGAGCAGTTCTTC
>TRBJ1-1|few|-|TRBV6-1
CASSEGGKVFLEAFF
TGTGCCAGCAGTGAAGGGGGCAAGGTCTTTTTGGAAGCTTTCTTT